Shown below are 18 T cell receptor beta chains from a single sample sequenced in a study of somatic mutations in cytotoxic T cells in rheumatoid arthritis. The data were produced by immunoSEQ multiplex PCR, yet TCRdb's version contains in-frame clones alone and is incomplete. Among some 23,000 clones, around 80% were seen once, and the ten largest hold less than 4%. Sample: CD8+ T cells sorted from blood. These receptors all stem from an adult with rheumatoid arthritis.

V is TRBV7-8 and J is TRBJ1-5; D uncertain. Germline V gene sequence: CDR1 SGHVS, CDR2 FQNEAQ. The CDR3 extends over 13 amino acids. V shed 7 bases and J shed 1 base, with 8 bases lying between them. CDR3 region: CASTPGSNQPQHF. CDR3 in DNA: TGTGCCAGCACCCCAGGCAGCAATCAGCCCCAGCATTTT.

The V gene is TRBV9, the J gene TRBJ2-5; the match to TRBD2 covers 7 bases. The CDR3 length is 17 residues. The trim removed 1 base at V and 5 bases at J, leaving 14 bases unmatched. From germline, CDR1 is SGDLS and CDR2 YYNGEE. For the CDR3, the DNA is TGTGCCAGCAGCGTATCAGCCGGGGAGGGCGCAGGGGAGACCCAGTACTTC. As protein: CASSVSAGEGAGETQYF.

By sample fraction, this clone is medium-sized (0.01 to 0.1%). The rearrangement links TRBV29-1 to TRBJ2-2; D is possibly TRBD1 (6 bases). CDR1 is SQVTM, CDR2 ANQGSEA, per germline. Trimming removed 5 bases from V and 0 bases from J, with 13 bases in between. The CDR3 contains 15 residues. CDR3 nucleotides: TGCAGCGTTAGTGAACAGGGCGCGAACACCGGGGAGCTGTTTTTT. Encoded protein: CSVSEQGANTGELFF.

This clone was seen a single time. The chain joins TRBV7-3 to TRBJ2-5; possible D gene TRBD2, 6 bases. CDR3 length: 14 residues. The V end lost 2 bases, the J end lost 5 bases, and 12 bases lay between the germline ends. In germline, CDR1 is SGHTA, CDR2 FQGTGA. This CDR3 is CASSLLGGRETQYF. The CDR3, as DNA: TGTGCCAGCAGCTTACTTGGAGGGAGGGAGACCCAGTACTTC.

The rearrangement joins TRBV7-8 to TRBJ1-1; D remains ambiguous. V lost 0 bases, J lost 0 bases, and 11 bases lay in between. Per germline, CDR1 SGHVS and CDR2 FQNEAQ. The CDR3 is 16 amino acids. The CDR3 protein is CASSLAASLLNTEAFF. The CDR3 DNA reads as TGTGCCAGCAGCTTAGCGGCCAGTCTTCTGAACACTGAAGCTTTCTTT. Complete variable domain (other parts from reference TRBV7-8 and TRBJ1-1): GAGVSQSPRYKVAKRGQDVALRCDPISGHVSLFWYQQALGQGPEFLTYFQNEAQLDKSGLPSDRFFAERPEGSVSTLKIQRTQQEDSAVYLCASSLAASLLNTEAFFGQGTRLTVV.

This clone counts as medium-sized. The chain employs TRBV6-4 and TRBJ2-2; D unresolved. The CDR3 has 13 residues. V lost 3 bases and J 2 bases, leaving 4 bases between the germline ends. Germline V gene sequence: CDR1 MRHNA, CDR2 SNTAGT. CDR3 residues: CASSETNTGELFF. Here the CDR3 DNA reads TGTGCCAGCAGTGAGACTAACACCGGGGAGCTGTTTTTT.

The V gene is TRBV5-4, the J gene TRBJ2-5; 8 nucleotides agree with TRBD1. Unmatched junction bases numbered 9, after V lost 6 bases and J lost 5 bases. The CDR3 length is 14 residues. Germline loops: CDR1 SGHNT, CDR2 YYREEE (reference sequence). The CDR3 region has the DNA TGTGCCAGCAAATGGGGGGCAGGGGGCGAGACCCAGTACTTC. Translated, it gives CASKWGAGGETQYF. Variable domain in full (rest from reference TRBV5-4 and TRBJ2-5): ETGVTQSPTHLIKTRGQQVTLRCSSQSGHNTVSWYQQALGQGPQFIFQYYREEENGRGNFPPRFSGLQFPNYSSELNVNALELDDSALYLCASKWGAGGETQYFGPGTRLLVL.

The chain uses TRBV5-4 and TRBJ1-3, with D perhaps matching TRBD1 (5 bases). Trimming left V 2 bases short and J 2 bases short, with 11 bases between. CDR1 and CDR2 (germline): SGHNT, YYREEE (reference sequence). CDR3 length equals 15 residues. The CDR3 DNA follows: TGTGCCAGCAGCTTCCCCGGGGGAGCTGGAAACACCATATATTTT. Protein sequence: CASSFPGGAGNTIYF.

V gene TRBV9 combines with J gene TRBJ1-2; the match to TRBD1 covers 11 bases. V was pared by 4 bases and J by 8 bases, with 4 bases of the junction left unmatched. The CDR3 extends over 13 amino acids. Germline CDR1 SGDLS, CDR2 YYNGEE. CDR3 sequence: CASSPGTGGGYTF. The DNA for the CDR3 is TGTGCCAGCAGCCCTGGGACAGGGGGAGGCTACACCTTC.

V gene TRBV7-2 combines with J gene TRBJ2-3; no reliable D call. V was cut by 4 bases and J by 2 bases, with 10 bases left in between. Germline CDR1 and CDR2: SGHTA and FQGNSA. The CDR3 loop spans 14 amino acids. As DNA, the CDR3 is TGTGCCAGCAGCTCTGCTGGCCTCACAGATACGCAGTATTTT. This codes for CASSSAGLTDTQYF. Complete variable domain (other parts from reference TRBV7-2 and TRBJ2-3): GAGVSQSPSNKVTEKGKDVELRCDPISGHTALYWYRQSLGQGLEFLIYFQGNSAPDKSGLPSDRFSAERTGGSVSTLTIQRTQQEDSAVYLCASSSAGLTDTQYFGPGTRLTVL.

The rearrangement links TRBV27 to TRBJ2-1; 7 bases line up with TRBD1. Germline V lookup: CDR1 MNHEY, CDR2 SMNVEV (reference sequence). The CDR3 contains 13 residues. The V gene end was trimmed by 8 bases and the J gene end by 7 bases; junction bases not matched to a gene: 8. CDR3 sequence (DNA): TGTGCCAGCGCCCTACAGGGGTCGAATGAGCAGTTCTTC. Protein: CASALQGSNEQFF.

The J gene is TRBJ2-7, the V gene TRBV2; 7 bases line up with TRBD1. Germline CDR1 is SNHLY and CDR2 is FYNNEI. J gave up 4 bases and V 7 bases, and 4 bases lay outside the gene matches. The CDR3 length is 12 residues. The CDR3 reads CASTPTGYEQYF. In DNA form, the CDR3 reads TGTGCCAGCACCCCGACAGGGTACGAGCAGTACTTC.

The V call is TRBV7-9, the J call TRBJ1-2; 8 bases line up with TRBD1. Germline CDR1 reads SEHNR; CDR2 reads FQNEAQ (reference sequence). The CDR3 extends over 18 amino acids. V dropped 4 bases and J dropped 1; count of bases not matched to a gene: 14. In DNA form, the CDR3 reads TGTGCCAGCAGCTCGGGGATTGTAAACAGGGGGGGTAACTATGGCTACACCTTC. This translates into CASSSGIVNRGGNYGYTF.

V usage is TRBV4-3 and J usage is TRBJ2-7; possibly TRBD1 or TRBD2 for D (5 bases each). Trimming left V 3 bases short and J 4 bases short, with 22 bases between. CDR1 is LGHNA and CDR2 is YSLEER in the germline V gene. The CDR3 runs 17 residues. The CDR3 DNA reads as TGCGCCAGCAGCCACGGGTCCGGGGCCCTAGGTTCTTACGAGCAGTACTTC. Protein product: CASSHGSGALGSYEQYF.

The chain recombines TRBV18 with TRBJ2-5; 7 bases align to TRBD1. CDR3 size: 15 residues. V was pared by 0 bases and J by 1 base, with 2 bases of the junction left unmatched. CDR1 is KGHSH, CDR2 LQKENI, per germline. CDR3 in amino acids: CASSPPAGGQETQYF. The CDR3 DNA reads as TGTGCCAGCTCACCACCCGCAGGGGGCCAAGAGACCCAGTACTTC.

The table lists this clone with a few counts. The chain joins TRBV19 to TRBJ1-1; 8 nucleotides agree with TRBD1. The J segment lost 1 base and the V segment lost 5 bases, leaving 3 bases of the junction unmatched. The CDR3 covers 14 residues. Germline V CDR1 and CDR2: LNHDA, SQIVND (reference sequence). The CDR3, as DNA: TGTGCCAGTAGTGGACAGGGATCGAACACTGAAGCTTTCTTT. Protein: CASSGQGSNTEAFF.

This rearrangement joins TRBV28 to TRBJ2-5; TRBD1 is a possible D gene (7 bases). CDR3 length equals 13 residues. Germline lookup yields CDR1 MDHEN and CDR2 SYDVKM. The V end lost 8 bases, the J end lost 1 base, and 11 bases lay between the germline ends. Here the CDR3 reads CASGGTAQETQYF. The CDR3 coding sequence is TGTGCCAGCGGAGGGACAGCCCAAGAGACCCAGTACTTC.

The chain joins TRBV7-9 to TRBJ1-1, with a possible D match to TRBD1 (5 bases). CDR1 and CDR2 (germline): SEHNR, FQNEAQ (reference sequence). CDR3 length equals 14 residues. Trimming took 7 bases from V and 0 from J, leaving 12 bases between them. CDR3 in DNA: TGTGCCAGCATCGCGACAGCTGTGAACACTGAAGCTTTCTTT. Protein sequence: CASIATAVNTEAFF.